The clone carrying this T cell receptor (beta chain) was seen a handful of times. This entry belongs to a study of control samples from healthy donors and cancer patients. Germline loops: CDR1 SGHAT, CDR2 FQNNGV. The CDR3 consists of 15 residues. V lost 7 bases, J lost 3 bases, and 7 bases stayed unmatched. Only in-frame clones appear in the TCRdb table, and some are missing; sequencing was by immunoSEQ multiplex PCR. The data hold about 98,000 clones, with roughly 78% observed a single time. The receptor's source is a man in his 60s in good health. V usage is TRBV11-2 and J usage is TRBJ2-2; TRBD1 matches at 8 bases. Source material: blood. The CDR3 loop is CASISGTGDTGELFF. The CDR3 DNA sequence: TGTGCCAGCATATCGGGGACAGGTGACACCGGGGAGCTGTTTTTT.